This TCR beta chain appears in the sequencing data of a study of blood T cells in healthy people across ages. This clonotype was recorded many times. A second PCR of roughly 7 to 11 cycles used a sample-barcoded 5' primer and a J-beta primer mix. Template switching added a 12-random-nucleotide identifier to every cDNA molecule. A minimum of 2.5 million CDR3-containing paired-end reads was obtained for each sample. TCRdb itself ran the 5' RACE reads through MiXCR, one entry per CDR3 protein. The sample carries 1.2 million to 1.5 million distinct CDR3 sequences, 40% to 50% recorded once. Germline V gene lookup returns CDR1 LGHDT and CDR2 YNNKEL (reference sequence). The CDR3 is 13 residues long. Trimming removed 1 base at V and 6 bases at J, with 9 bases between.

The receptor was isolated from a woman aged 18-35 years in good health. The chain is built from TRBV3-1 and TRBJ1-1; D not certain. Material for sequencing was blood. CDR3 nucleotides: TGTGCCAGCAGCCAAGGCCAGGCAGCTGAAGCTTTCTTT. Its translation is CASSQGQAAEAFF.